This T cell receptor beta chain was captured in a study of Ad26.COV2.S vaccination and SARS-CoV-2 variants. This table comes from immunoSEQ multiplex PCR, and its TCRdb copy is limited to in-frame clones, with some not included. The sample consists of under 500,000 clones, roughly 90% of them appearing once. Trimming cost V 7 bases and J 9 bases; bases outside gene matches: 7. This CDR3 is 13 amino acids long. CDR1 LNHDA and CDR2 SQIVND come from the germline V gene (reference sequence). Treatment described: around 19 received Ad26.COV2.S at low or high dose, single or two shots; 5 received placebo; per-sample allocation not given. Following the first vaccine or placebo injection, samples were taken on day 63.

The source of this sequence is a person between 18 and 65 years old who received the Ad26.COV2.S COVID-19 vaccine or a placebo. This chain joins TRBV19 and TRBJ2-1; 9 bases agree with TRBD2. The specimen was peripheral blood, collected in a trial of Ad26.COV2.S vaccine versus placebo. CDR3 bases: TGTGCCAGTACCGCGGGGGGGCCGGGTGAGCAGTTCTTC. Translated, it gives CASTAGGPGEQFF.